This T cell receptor beta chain was recovered during a study of T cell responses to AZD1222 COVID-19 vaccine. Using immunoSEQ multiplex PCR, the repertoire was profiled, and TCRdb retains in-frame clones only, with some absent. The sample has some 110,000 clones; 85% to 95% are singletons. Germline loops: CDR1 MGHRA, CDR2 YSYEKL. Trimming shortened V by 0 bases and J by 5 bases, and 11 bases separated the two germline ends. The CDR3 loop spans 14 amino acids. This clone appeared a single time. The sequences come from peripheral blood, collected on day 0 of AZD1222 vaccination. The source is an adult in good health. V is TRBV4-1 and J is TRBJ2-7; TRBD1 or TRBD2 may be the D gene (6 bases each). The CDR3 spells CASSQEGGRDEQYF. The CDR3 region has the DNA TGCGCCAGCAGCCAAGAAGGGGGGCGCGACGAGCAGTACTTC.